The clone carrying this T cell receptor beta chain appeared once. Its antigen is unknown. Measured with immunoSEQ multiplex PCR; TCRdb has only the in-frame clones, and not every one. The sample contains about 21,000 clones, 75% to 90% of which appear only once. Deletions cut 5 bases from V and 10 bases from J, with 20 bases between. CDR1 and CDR2 from the germline V gene are SEHNR and FQNEAQ (reference sequence). This CDR3 comprises 14 residues. This record belongs to a study of PD-1 blockade in classical Hodgkin lymphoma. Findings and caveats of the study: Reported findings placed baseline TCR diversity lower in newly diagnosed patients (compared with healthy donors).

The time point here: cycle 4 day 1 (C4D1), after less than seven weeks of nivolumab. Every single patient, without exception, relapsed after autologous stem cell transplantation, and brentuximab vedotin exposure varied. Responses achieved at best were complete response, partial response or progressive disease. The input for sequencing was peripheral blood mononuclear cells (PBMCs), taken before the fourth cycle of nivolumab. This sequence originates from a human donor with classical Hodgkin lymphoma. This chain connects TRBV7-9 to TRBJ1-1; no definite D call. CDR3 bases: TGTGCCAGCAGCAATCAGGCCGGTCGGATTGCAGCTTTCTTT. This gives the protein CASSNQAGRIAAFF. Filled out from reference TRBV7-9 and TRBJ1-1, the complete variable domain reads DTGVSQNPRHKITKRGQNVTFRCDPISEHNRLYWYRQTLGQGPEFLTYFQNEAQLEKSRLLSDRFSAERPKGSFSTLEIQRTEQGDSAMYLCASSNQAGRIAAFFGQGTRLTVV.